The rows below give T cell receptor beta chains drawn from one sample of a study of T cells after yellow fever vaccination. TCRdb itself ran the 5' RACE reads through MiXCR, one entry per CDR3 protein. This table has 200,000 to 300,000 distinct CDR3 sequences, roughly 13% appearing once. This specimen consisted of CD4+ T cells sorted from PBMCs, obtained 45 days after the yellow fever booster vaccination. The receptors stem from a man aged 30-40 years who received the YFV17D yellow fever vaccine. Each CDR3 is given with its conserved first and last residue. The order of the fields is J gene, clone size, D gene, V gene, CDR3 protein, CDR3 DNA. The D gene is left open where the match is weak. Size is stated for part of the rows, as once, few or many counts, or as a class when the clone is expanded.

j_call: TRBJ1-1
clone_size: many
d_call: .
v_call: TRBV18
cdr3_aa: CASLRTDEAFF
cdr3_nt: TGTGCCAGCTTGAGGACGGACGAAGCTTTCTTT

j_call: TRBJ2-1
clone_size: .
d_call: TRBD2
v_call: TRBV19
cdr3_aa: CASSMIGAGVYNEQFF
cdr3_nt: TGTGCCAGTAGTATGATCGGAGCGGGGGTGTACAATGAGCAGTTCTTC

j_call: TRBJ2-7
clone_size: .
d_call: TRBD1
v_call: TRBV20-1
cdr3_aa: CSARLQGVEYF
cdr3_nt: TGCAGTGCTAGACTCCAGGGGGTTGAGTACTTC

j_call: TRBJ1-1
clone_size: .
d_call: .
v_call: TRBV7-2
cdr3_aa: CASSVSGGEAFF
cdr3_nt: TGTGCCAGCAGCGTCTCGGGGGGAGAAGCTTTCTTT

j_call: TRBJ1-6
clone_size: few
d_call: .
v_call: TRBV6-5
cdr3_aa: CASGGPSYNSPLHF
cdr3_nt: TGTGCCAGCGGGGGTCCCTCCTATAATTCACCCCTCCACTTT

j_call: TRBJ2-7
clone_size: few
d_call: .
v_call: TRBV20-1
cdr3_aa: CSARTKYEQYF
cdr3_nt: TGCAGTGCTCGGACCAAATACGAGCAGTACTTC

j_call: TRBJ2-1
clone_size: .
d_call: .
v_call: TRBV10-3
cdr3_aa: CSISELRERGPNEQFF
cdr3_nt: TGTTCCATCAGTGAGTTACGGGAGAGGGGGCCCAATGAGCAGTTCTTC

j_call: TRBJ2-1
clone_size: .
d_call: .
v_call: TRBV20-1
cdr3_aa: CSAELDNYNEQFF
cdr3_nt: TGCAGTGCTGAACTTGACAACTACAATGAGCAGTTCTTC

j_call: TRBJ2-5
clone_size: few
d_call: .
v_call: TRBV11-3
cdr3_aa: CASSFSGTTEVQYF
cdr3_nt: TGTGCCAGCAGCTTCTCGGGGACCACTGAGGTCCAGTACTTC

j_call: TRBJ2-5
clone_size: .
d_call: .
v_call: TRBV5-6
cdr3_aa: CASIRGTARETQYF
cdr3_nt: TGTGCCAGCATCAGAGGGACGGCTCGAGAGACCCAGTACTTC

j_call: TRBJ2-1
clone_size: .
d_call: TRBD2
v_call: TRBV6-2/TRBV6-3
cdr3_aa: CASSSLGGGEQFF
cdr3_nt: TGTGCCAGCAGTTCCTTGGGGGGGGGTGAGCAGTTCTTC

j_call: TRBJ1-2
clone_size: few
d_call: .
v_call: TRBV25-1
cdr3_aa: CASSPSGRGGGYTF
cdr3_nt: TGTGCCAGCAGTCCTTCAGGGCGCGGCGGCGGCTACACCTTC

j_call: TRBJ2-5
clone_size: many
d_call: TRBD2
v_call: TRBV5-1
cdr3_aa: CASSLLAGAETQYF
cdr3_nt: TGCGCCAGCAGCTTGCTAGCGGGAGCGGAGACCCAGTACTTC

j_call: TRBJ2-7
clone_size: few
d_call: .
v_call: TRBV20-1
cdr3_aa: CSGVNTQSYEQYF
cdr3_nt: TGCAGTGGAGTCAACACTCAGTCCTACGAGCAGTACTTC

j_call: TRBJ2-1
clone_size: .
d_call: TRBD2
v_call: TRBV5-1
cdr3_aa: CASSFGLGEGANEQFF
cdr3_nt: TGCGCCAGCAGCTTCGGTCTGGGGGAGGGCGCGAATGAGCAGTTCTTC

j_call: TRBJ2-1
clone_size: .
d_call: TRBD2
v_call: TRBV25-1
cdr3_aa: CASSLWTSGRREQFF
cdr3_nt: TGTGCCAGCAGCCTATGGACTAGCGGGAGACGTGAGCAGTTCTTC

j_call: TRBJ2-5
clone_size: few
d_call: TRBD2
v_call: TRBV7-9
cdr3_aa: CASSLVPSGQETQYF
cdr3_nt: TGTGCCAGCAGCTTAGTGCCTAGCGGCCAAGAGACCCAGTACTTC

j_call: TRBJ2-5
clone_size: .
d_call: .
v_call: TRBV10-3
cdr3_aa: CAISGGGSQETQYF
cdr3_nt: TGTGCCATCAGTGGTGGAGGAAGCCAAGAGACCCAGTACTTC

j_call: TRBJ2-3
clone_size: many
d_call: TRBD2
v_call: TRBV20-1
cdr3_aa: CSASTLAGNADTQYF
cdr3_nt: TGCAGTGCTAGCACACTAGCGGGAAACGCAGATACGCAGTATTTT

j_call: TRBJ2-1
clone_size: .
d_call: TRBD2
v_call: TRBV7-2
cdr3_aa: CASSVWGLRNEQFF
cdr3_nt: TGTGCCAGCAGCGTCTGGGGACTAAGAAATGAGCAGTTCTTC

j_call: TRBJ2-1
clone_size: .
d_call: .
v_call: TRBV20-1
cdr3_aa: CSASPGTHNEQFF
cdr3_nt: TGCAGTGCTAGCCCCGGGACTCACAATGAGCAGTTCTTC

j_call: TRBJ2-7
clone_size: .
d_call: TRBD2
v_call: TRBV3-1
cdr3_aa: CASSQGLAGNAYEQYF
cdr3_nt: TGTGCCAGCAGCCAAGGTCTAGCGGGGAACGCCTACGAGCAGTACTTC

j_call: TRBJ2-3
clone_size: .
d_call: TRBD2
v_call: TRBV6-1
cdr3_aa: CASSGSGRAEVTSTDTQYF
cdr3_nt: TGTGCCAGCAGTGGAAGCGGGAGGGCCGAGGTAACTAGCACAGATACGCAGTATTTT

j_call: TRBJ1-1
clone_size: few
d_call: TRBD1
v_call: TRBV20-1
cdr3_aa: CSARKDRGTTEAFF
cdr3_nt: TGCAGTGCTAGAAAGGACAGGGGGACGACTGAAGCTTTCTTT

j_call: TRBJ2-7
clone_size: few
d_call: .
v_call: TRBV18
cdr3_aa: CASSPGVTGVYEQYF
cdr3_nt: TGTGCCAGCTCACCGGGAGTGACAGGAGTATACGAGCAGTACTTC

j_call: TRBJ2-3
clone_size: .
d_call: TRBD2
v_call: TRBV5-5
cdr3_aa: CASSLALSSAGEGDTQYF
cdr3_nt: TGTGCCAGCAGCTTGGCCTTATCCTCAGCGGGAGAAGGAGATACGCAGTATTTT

j_call: TRBJ2-7
clone_size: few
d_call: .
v_call: TRBV19
cdr3_aa: CASSMATGYEQYF
cdr3_nt: TGTGCCAGTAGTATGGCAACTGGCTACGAGCAGTACTTC

j_call: TRBJ2-7
clone_size: few
d_call: TRBD1
v_call: TRBV5-5
cdr3_aa: CASSPGTGAGEQYF
cdr3_nt: TGTGCCAGCAGCCCCGGGACAGGGGCAGGAGAGCAGTACTTC

j_call: TRBJ2-5
clone_size: few
d_call: .
v_call: TRBV24-1
cdr3_aa: CATSEGGFQETQYF
cdr3_nt: TGTGCCACCAGTGAAGGGGGTTTTCAAGAGACCCAGTACTTC

j_call: TRBJ2-3
clone_size: .
d_call: TRBD1
v_call: TRBV5-1
cdr3_aa: CASSLGPGQWYF
cdr3_nt: TGCGCCAGCAGCTTGGGTCCGGGACAGTGGTATTTT

j_call: TRBJ2-5
clone_size: .
d_call: TRBD2
v_call: TRBV7-2
cdr3_aa: CASSLGWTSGQETQYF
cdr3_nt: TGTGCCAGCAGCTTAGGCTGGACTAGCGGGCAAGAGACCCAGTACTTC

j_call: TRBJ1-2
clone_size: .
d_call: TRBD1
v_call: TRBV20-1
cdr3_aa: CSVPGQGNYGYTF
cdr3_nt: TGCAGTGTTCCGGGACAGGGGAACTATGGCTACACCTTC

j_call: TRBJ2-3
clone_size: .
d_call: TRBD2
v_call: TRBV10-3
cdr3_aa: CAISESPGRAPTTDTQYF
cdr3_nt: TGTGCCATCAGTGAGTCGCCCGGGAGGGCCCCCACCACAGATACGCAGTATTTT